The rows below give T cell receptor beta chains drawn from one sample of a study of cytomegalovirus exposure and HLA in healthy donors. TCRdb's table, derived via immunoSEQ multiplex PCR, lists solely in-frame clones and lacks some. The repertoire consists of 150,000 to 200,000 clones, with 81% occurring once and the leading ten covering about 1.2%. What was sequenced was PBMCs. These receptors all stem from a woman between 25 and 40 years old in good health and CMV-seronegative. CDR3s leave out the opening cysteine and the closing phenylalanine or tryptophan.

v_call	cdr3_length	j_call	cdr3_aa
TRBV15	12	TRBJ2-2	ATARATRTGELF
TRBV4-1	12	TRBJ1-4	ASSQAGQGPKLF
TRBV15	11	TRBJ1-1	ATSRGGSTEAF
TRBV11-2	9	TRBJ2-3	ASSPTDTQY
TRBV7-9	13	TRBJ2-1	ASSLVAGVHNEQF
TRBV19	12	TRBJ1-2	ASANRMNNYGYT
TRBV19	13	TRBJ2-7	ASSSTGTGTYEQY
TRBV25-1	11	TRBJ2-3	ASSTHRGRSQY
TRBV27	12	TRBJ1-6	ASSPTGEVSPLH
TRBV19	13	TRBJ2-7	ASSMGGTAVYEQY
TRBV5-1	13	TRBJ2-5	ASSPLGGAQETQY
TRBV4-2	14	TRBJ2-1	ASTLIAGGSYNEQF